These 13 T cell receptor beta chains were all obtained from the same sample, sequenced in a study of blood T cell repertoires in COVID-19. Assay: immunoSEQ multiplex PCR; the TCRdb copy retains only in-frame clones and omits some. The top ten hold over 11% of the sample, which has more than 150,000 clones, 78% seen once. Material: peripheral blood. All receptors come from a woman of 80 years or more with acute or convalescent COVID-19.

The chain has TRBV6-5 and TRBJ1-1; TRBD1 might be the D (6 bases). CDR1 and CDR2 (germline): MNHEY, SVGAGI. This CDR3 comprises 14 residues. Trimming stripped 10 bases from V and 1 base from J, with 16 bases between. The CDR3 DNA reads as TGTGCCACAAAACAGGGAAATTCGAACACTGAAGCTTTCTTT. Translated: CATKQGNSNTEAFF.

The V gene is TRBV23-1, the J gene TRBJ1-3; unclear D gene. TRBV23-1 is recorded as an ORF, its role being uncertain. This CDR3 comprises 13 residues. Between the trimmed V and J ends, which lost 0 bases and 6 bases, there was a span of 6 bases. This CDR3 reads CASSQSGPNTIYF. The CDR3 DNA follows: TGCGCCAGCAGTCAATCCGGTCCAAACACCATATATTTT.

The chain carries TRBV21-1 and TRBJ1-1; the listed D gene, TRBD1, was not tested against the DNA. TRBV21-1 has pseudogene status. The CDR3 has 15 amino acids. CDR3 coding DNA: TGTGCCAGCAGCAATCGGGACAGAACTAACACTGAAGCTTTCTTT. Protein sequence: CASSNRDRTNTEAFF.

The chain recombines TRBV5-4 with TRBJ1-6, with D uncertain. V gave up 0 bases and J gave up 7 bases, with 11 bases separating them. The CDR3 is 15 residues long. Germline values: CDR1 SGHNT, CDR2 YYREEE (reference sequence). CDR3 loop: CASSLAGQVNSPLHF. CDR3 in DNA: TGTGCCAGCAGCTTGGCTGGTCAGGTCAATTCACCCCTCCACTTT.

The V and J genes are TRBV5-8 and TRBJ1-4; TRBD1 aligns across 8 bases. Germline values: CDR1 SGHTS, CDR2 YDEGEE. The V gene end was trimmed by 0 bases and the J gene end by 8 bases; junction bases not matched to a gene: 6. The CDR3 is 15 residues long. CDR3 region: CASSLGQGSAEKLFF. CDR3 coding DNA: TGTGCCAGCAGCTTGGGACAGGGGAGCGCCGAAAAACTGTTTTTT.

V is TRBV5-1 and J is TRBJ2-1, with D hard to call. CDR3 size: 12 residues. Trimming cost V 5 bases and J 7 bases, with 10 bases left between them. Germline V gene sequence: CDR1 SGHRS, CDR2 YFSETQ. The DNA of the CDR3 is TGCGCCAGCAGGGCATACCAGAATGAGCAGTTCTTC. Encoded protein: CASRAYQNEQFF.

This chain uses TRBV5-1 with TRBJ2-3, with 7 bases that match TRBD1. The CDR3 has 14 amino acids. Germline CDR1 reads SGHRS; CDR2 reads YFSETQ. The junction had 6 bases not matched to a gene; V was cut back by 0 bases and J by 8 bases. The CDR3 here is CASSLGGGKGTQYF. In nucleotides, the CDR3 is TGCGCCAGCAGCTTGGGAGGGGGCAAGGGTACGCAGTATTTT.

V gene TRBV21-1 combines with J gene TRBJ2-3; the table's D call TRBD2 went unverified against the DNA. TRBV21-1 is a pseudogene. This CDR3 contains 13 residues. The CDR3: CASSRGMADTQYF. CDR3 bases: TGTGCCAGCAGCCGGGGGATGGCAGATACGCAGTATTTT.

This rearrangement joins TRBV24-1 to TRBJ2-3; perhaps TRBD1 as D (5 bases). There are 14 residues in the CDR3. Trimming took off 1 base at V and 2 bases at J, with 6 bases between the two ends. Germline values: CDR1 KGHDR, CDR2 SFDVKD. CDR3 region: CATSDLQATDTQYF. For the CDR3, the DNA is TGTGCCACCAGTGATTTACAGGCCACAGATACGCAGTATTTT.

The chain couples TRBV30 to TRBJ1-2; 12 bases are shared with TRBD1. The V segment lost 3 bases and the J segment 7 bases; nucleotides outside the gene matches: 15. Germline assignment: CDR1 GTSNPN and CDR2 SVGIG (reference sequence). The CDR3 runs 17 residues. CDR3 bases: TGTGCCTGGAGACACTCCGGGACAGGGGGCTTAAGGAGTGGCTACACCTTC. Translation gives CAWRHSGTGGLRSGYTF.

The J gene is TRBJ2-7, the V gene TRBV6-1; 9 bases line up with TRBD2. In germline, CDR1 is MNHNS, CDR2 SASEGT. CDR3 length equals 15 residues. The J segment lost 3 bases and the V segment lost 1 base, leaving 4 bases of the junction unmatched. The CDR3 sequence is CASSEDLAGYYEQYF. The CDR3 nucleotides read TGTGCCAGCAGTGAAGATCTAGCGGGATACTACGAGCAGTACTTC.

This chain connects TRBV24-1 to TRBJ2-1; TRBD2 agrees at 9 bases. Per germline, CDR1 KGHDR and CDR2 SFDVKD. The V gene end was trimmed by 7 bases and the J gene end by 4 bases; junction bases not matched to a gene: 16. The CDR3 consists of 18 residues. CDR3 coding DNA: TGTGCCACCAGCTCCCCGGGGGTCGGGCTAGCGGGATACAATGAGCAGTTCTTC. It specifies CATSSPGVGLAGYNEQFF.

The chain joins TRBV7-3 to TRBJ2-3, with D maybe TRBD2 (5 bases). CDR1 and CDR2 from the germline V gene are SGHTA and FQGTGA. The V gene lost 1 base and the J gene lost 4 bases, with 18 bases spanning the gap. CDR3 length: 17 amino acids. DNA for the CDR3: TGTGCCAGCAGCTTAAAGCCAAGAGGACTCCACGCAGATACGCAGTATTTT. This encodes CASSLKPRGLHADTQYF.